Each of the 23 T cell receptor beta chains below was sequenced from the same sample in a study of blood T cells in healthy people across ages. A second PCR, run for about 7 to 11 cycles, used a sample-barcoded 5' primer plus a J-beta primer mix. TCRdb re-analysed the 5' RACE reads in MiXCR, keeping a single row per CDR3 protein. Of roughly 800,000 distinct CDR3 sequences listed, 58% were seen once; the top ten hold about 20%. The sample was blood. The receptors derive from a man aged 30 to 45 in good health.

The V call is TRBV7-9, the J call TRBJ2-4, with no clear D. The J call is uncertain, as TRBJ2-7 better fits the DNA end. CDR1 SEHNR and CDR2 FQNEAQ come from the germline V gene (reference sequence). This CDR3 is built from 13 residues. This CDR3 reads CASSPVADYEQYF. Written as DNA, the CDR3 is TGTGCCAGCAGTCCGGTGGCCGACTACGAGCAGTACTTC.

This clonotype has a handful of counts. The chain employs TRBV4-3 and TRBJ2-1; D may correspond to TRBD1 or TRBD2 (6 bases each). V shed 9 bases and J shed 7 bases, with 16 bases lying between them. This CDR3 has 13 amino acids. Germline loops: CDR1 LGHNA, CDR2 YSLEER. CDR3 in DNA: TGCGCCAGTCGGGACTCACAGGGAAATGAGCAGTTCTTC. Translation: CASRDSQGNEQFF.

The chain recombines TRBV4-3 with TRBJ2-4; D remains ambiguous. The CDR3 length is 18 residues. Trimming left V 1 base short and J 0 bases short, with 16 bases between. Per germline, CDR1 LGHNA and CDR2 YSLEER. The CDR3 DNA follows: TGCGCCAGCAGCCAAGGATTTCGATCTTCACTAGCCAAAAACATTCAGTACTTC. This encodes CASSQGFRSSLAKNIQYF.

This rearrangement joins TRBV4-2 to TRBJ2-3; 9 bases align to TRBD2. From germline, CDR1 is LGHNA and CDR2 YNFKEQ. V shed 1 base and J 8 bases; nucleotides not matched to a gene: 19. There are 19 residues in the CDR3. The CDR3 DNA sequence: TGTGCCAGCAGCCAAGTAGGGGAGCGGGGGGCCCCCGTACTCGGTACGCAGTATTTT. Translated, it gives CASSQVGERGAPVLGTQYF.

This clonotype occurred many times. The gene calls are TRBV7-3 and TRBJ2-2; D unclear. Deletions cut 0 bases from V and 3 bases from J, with 5 bases between. Germline V gene data show CDR1 as SGHTA and CDR2 as FQGTGA. The CDR3 length is 14 residues. CDR3 DNA: TGTGCCAGCAGCTTAACTAGCCACACCGGGGAGCTGTTTTTT. It codes for CASSLTSHTGELFF. Looking up the rest from reference TRBV7-3 and TRBJ2-2 gives the full variable domain: GAGVSQTPSNKVTEKGKYVELRCDPISGHTALYWYRQSLGQGPEFLIYFQGTGAADDSGLPNDRFFAVRPEGSVSTLKIQRTERGDSAVYLCASSLTSHTGELFFGEGSRLTVL.

With respect to this clonotype: One end of the junction does not line up with germline, which may come from a read error. The chain links TRBV11-1 to TRBJ2-5, with D perhaps TRBD1 (6 bases). The DNA end is more similar to TRBJ2-7, so the J call may be wrong. The CDR3 contains 13 residues. Germline V gene data show CDR1 as SGHAT and CDR2 as FQDESV (reference sequence). The CDR3 is CASTLDRNYEQYF. The CDR3, as DNA: TGTGCCAGCACCTTAGACAGGAACTACGAGCAGTACTTC.

The chain carries TRBV11-2 and TRBJ2-7; TRBD2 is a possible D gene (5 bases). Germline CDR1 is SGHAT and CDR2 is FQNNGV. V lost 5 bases and J lost 7, with 27 bases in between. The CDR3 runs 17 residues. The CDR3 bases are TGTGCCAGCAGCCTTCGACCCGGGCAACTCGGAGGCAATGAGCAGTACTTC. It codes for CASSLRPGQLGGNEQYF.

This clonotype came up a few times. V gene TRBV27 combines with J gene TRBJ2-7; D may be TRBD2 (6 bases). The CDR3 runs 13 residues. The germline V and J ends were trimmed by 2 bases and 5 bases, with 10 bases remaining between them. Germline V CDR1 and CDR2: MNHEY, SMNVEV (reference sequence). The CDR3 DNA follows: TGTGCCAGCAGTTTAGGACTAAAAGACGAGCAGTACTTC. As protein: CASSLGLKDEQYF.

The chain is built from TRBV6-6 and TRBJ1-6, with 7 bases aligning to TRBD1. The CDR3 is made up of 17 amino acids. V shed 2 bases, J shed 11 bases, and the junction held 15 bases outside the gene matches. Per germline, CDR1 MNHNY and CDR2 SVGAGI (reference sequence). This CDR3 is CASSYAETGTVGTPLHF. The CDR3 nucleotides read TGTGCCAGCAGTTACGCAGAGACCGGGACAGTTGGGACACCCCTCCACTTT.

The rearrangement uses TRBV2 and TRBJ2-5, with no clear D. The CDR3 is 13 residues long. Per germline, CDR1 SNHLY and CDR2 FYNNEI. The V end lost 6 bases, the J end lost 4 bases, and 12 bases lay between the germline ends. In DNA, the CDR3 is TGTGCCAGCAGCCCGTCAGGCGTAGAGACCCAGTACTTC. Protein sequence: CASSPSGVETQYF.

V is TRBV28 and J is TRBJ2-7, with TRBD2 matching over 10 bases. Germline lookup yields CDR1 MDHEN and CDR2 SYDVKM. The V gene end was trimmed by 2 bases and the J gene end by 4 bases; junction bases not matched to a gene: 5. CDR3 length: 15 residues. This chain's CDR3 is CASSLLAGVGYEQYF. Written as DNA, the CDR3 is TGTGCCAGCAGTTTACTAGCGGGAGTCGGTTACGAGCAGTACTTC.

The chain combines TRBV29-1 with TRBJ2-7; possibly TRBD2 for D (6 bases). The CDR3 length is 11 residues. The germline gives CDR1 SQVTM, CDR2 ANQGSEA. V was cut by 7 bases and J by 5 bases, with 12 bases left in between. The CDR3 loop reads CSAARGNEQYF. CDR3 sequence (DNA): TGCAGCGCCGCGCGGGGCAACGAGCAGTACTTC.

This chain joins TRBV4-2 and TRBJ2-1, with 12 nucleotides matching TRBD2. The germline V gene has CDR1 LGHNA and CDR2 YNFKEQ. V was pared by 1 base and J by 9 bases, with 16 bases of the junction left unmatched. The CDR3 is 19 amino acids. CDR3 loop: CASSQASAGTSGRSIEQFF. The CDR3 nucleotides read TGTGCCAGCAGCCAAGCGAGTGCGGGTACTAGCGGGAGGTCTATTGAGCAGTTCTTC.

Notes on this clonotype: A read error is possible here, since a much larger clone lies one base away. The rearrangement uses TRBV20-1 and TRBJ2-1, with D maybe TRBD2 (7 bases). This CDR3 spans 13 amino acids. Germline values: CDR1 DFQATT, CDR2 SNEGSKA (reference sequence). The CDR3 DNA follows: TGCAATGCTAGGGCCGGGGGGCAGAATGAGCAGTTCTTC. It is translated as CNARAGGQNEQFF.

This clonotype was seen only a few times. The rearrangement links TRBV7-3 to TRBJ1-2; tentative D call: TRBD1 (6 bases). V was clipped by 5 bases and J by 7 bases, with 14 bases between them. From germline, CDR1 is SGHTA and CDR2 FQGTGA. This CDR3 contains 13 residues. This CDR3 is CASSVGGGSGYTF. The CDR3 DNA reads TGTGCCAGCAGCGTAGGGGGAGGTTCTGGCTACACCTTC.

V gene TRBV6-2 or TRBV6-3 combines with J gene TRBJ1-5, with a tentative D call TRBD1 (5 bases). This CDR3 is 14 amino acids long. Per germline, CDR1 MNHEY and CDR2 SVGEGT. Trimming cost V 5 bases and J 9 bases, with 17 bases left between them. The CDR3 loop is CASSNRDPISPQHF. Here the CDR3 DNA reads TGTGCCAGCAGTAACCGGGACCCTATTTCGCCCCAGCATTTT.

This clonotype was picked up a small number of times. J is TRBJ2-7 and V is TRBV7-2; a possible D gene is TRBD2 (7 bases). The ends were cut back, 5 bases at V and 3 bases at J, with 17 bases in the middle. The CDR3 is made up of 15 amino acids. The germline CDR1 and CDR2 sequences are SGHTA and FQGNSA. CDR3 DNA sequence: TGTGCCAGCAGCGAAGGGGGGGCGGAGCTCTACGAGCAGTACTTC. It specifies CASSEGGAELYEQYF.

The chain uses TRBV13 and TRBJ2-5; 11 bases fit TRBD2. V shed 0 bases and J 11 bases; nucleotides not matched to a gene: 8. Germline V gene lookup returns CDR1 PRHDT and CDR2 FYEKMQ (reference sequence). The length of the CDR3 is 15 residues. CDR3 DNA: TGTGCCAGCAGCTTAGGACTAGCGGGAGATAGTGAGCAGTACTTC. It yields the protein CASSLGLAGDSEQYF. Full variable domain (rest looked up from reference TRBV13 and TRBJ2-5): AAGVIQSPRHLIKEKRETATLKCYPIPRHDTVYWYQQGPGQDPQFLISFYEKMQSDKGSIPDRFSAQQFSDYHSELNMSSLELGDSALYFCASSLGLAGDSEQYFGPGTRLLVL.

This clonotype has more than one count but fewer than ten. The V call is TRBV29-1, the J call TRBJ1-2, with D perhaps TRBD1 (6 bases). Trimming cost V 8 bases and J 6 bases, with 16 bases left between them. The CDR3 runs 12 residues. In germline, CDR1 is SQVTM, CDR2 ANQGSEA. The CDR3 DNA is TGCAGCACTCTTCAGGGGAACCATGGCTACACCTTC. Translating it yields CSTLQGNHGYTF.

The genes are TRBV10-3 and TRBJ2-7, with D perhaps matching TRBD2 (7 bases). Trimming took 4 bases from V and 0 from J, leaving 10 bases between them. The CDR3 covers 14 residues. Per the germline V gene, CDR1 is ENHRY and CDR2 is SYGVKD. In DNA form, the CDR3 reads TGTGCCATCAGTGGGGCGGGGGCCTCCTACGAGCAGTACTTC. Its translation: CAISGAGASYEQYF.

J is TRBJ2-5 and V is TRBV6-5, with TRBD2 as a possible D gene (6 bases). Trimming took off 0 bases at V and 4 bases at J, with 15 bases between the two ends. The CDR3 is 16 residues long. Germline V gene lookup returns CDR1 MNHEY and CDR2 SVGAGI. The CDR3 is CASSYSASVVSETQYF. The CDR3 bases are TGTGCCAGCAGTTACTCGGCTAGCGTCGTTTCAGAGACCCAGTACTTC.

This clonotype turned up a few times. The rearrangement uses TRBV27 and TRBJ2-7, with a possible D match to TRBD1 (5 bases). This CDR3 is built from 18 residues. Deletions cut 1 base from V and 3 bases from J, with 22 bases between. Germline CDR1 and CDR2: MNHEY and SMNVEV (reference sequence). The CDR3 nucleotides are TGTGCCAGCAGTTTATTAGGGAACAGGCTAACTGAATACTACGAGCAGTACTTC. This encodes CASSLLGNRLTEYYEQYF.

J is TRBJ2-1 and V is TRBV7-3, with a tentative D call TRBD1 (7 bases). Trimming took 5 bases from V and 10 from J, leaving 15 bases between them. CDR1 is SGHTA, CDR2 FQGTGA, per germline. This CDR3 is built from 13 residues. Here the CDR3 DNA reads TGTGCCAGCAGCGGTATGACAGGGAGGGAGCAGTTCTTC. It specifies CASSGMTGREQFF.